A single sample is the source of the 26 T cell receptor beta chains below, sequenced in a study of T cells in Graves' hyperthyroidism and ophthalmopathy. It was RNA transcripts that yielded the amplified TCR beta CDR3 regions. With the HTBI primer set, the TCR CDR3 went through a first round of RT-PCR. Using its own MiXCR run on the multiplex PCR reads, TCRdb lists one record per CDR3 protein. The sample lists about 600,000 distinct CDR3 sequences; more than 15% were seen once. Sample: blood. The receptors come from a woman in her forties with Graves' ophthalmopathy.

In this sample, this clonotype turned up a few times. The chain couples TRBV27 to TRBJ2-1, with 9 bases that match TRBD2. Germline V lookup: CDR1 MNHEY, CDR2 SMNVEV (reference sequence). This CDR3 has 16 residues. V was clipped by 6 bases and J by 4 bases; unmatched bases: 10. CDR3: CASSWAVLAGYNEQFF. CDR3 DNA sequence: TGTGCCAGCAGCTGGGCGGTACTAGCGGGTTACAATGAGCAGTTCTTC.

This clonotype was counted between two and nine times. This may come from a read error, since a much larger clone is one base off. This chain connects TRBV7-9 to TRBJ2-1, with D perhaps TRBD1 (6 bases). Germline CDR1 reads SEHNR; CDR2 reads FQNEAQ (reference sequence). Trimming shortened V by 6 bases and J by 7 bases, and 10 bases separated the two germline ends. The CDR3 totals 12 residues. For the CDR3, the DNA is TGTGCCAGCAGGGAACAGGGAAATGAGCAGTTCTTC. Translated: CASREQGNEQFF.

The rearrangement uses TRBV2 and TRBJ2-2; TRBD2 agrees at 7 bases. CDR3 length equals 16 residues. The ends lost 5 bases at V and 6 bases at J; junction bases unmatched: 12. Germline CDR1 SNHLY, CDR2 FYNNEI. This CDR3 reads CASSRAQAGVAGELFF. CDR3 nucleotides: TGTGCCAGCAGTCGGGCACAGGCGGGGGTGGCCGGGGAGCTGTTTTTT.

Comment on this clonotype: A much bigger clone sits one base away, suggesting this may be a read error. The rearrangement links TRBV7-3 to TRBJ2-1, with D possibly matching TRBD1 (6 bases). Per the germline V gene, CDR1 is SGHTA and CDR2 is FQGTGA. CDR3 length: 13 residues. V was trimmed by 5 bases and J by 8 bases, leaving 13 bases between them. CDR3 in DNA: TGTGCCAGCAGCGTAGTACAGGGCTATGAGCAGTTCTTC. This encodes CASSVVQGYEQFF.

This clonotype came up many times. The chain joins TRBV27 to TRBJ2-5; TRBD1 matches at 8 bases. The ends lost 8 bases at V and 5 bases at J; junction bases unmatched: 10. Germline CDR1 MNHEY, CDR2 SMNVEV (reference sequence). This CDR3 contains 14 residues. CDR3 sequence reads: CASRTDRGPETQYF. As DNA, the CDR3 is TGTGCCAGCCGAACTGACAGGGGTCCCGAGACCCAGTACTTC.

The J gene is TRBJ2-7, the V gene TRBV28; 7 bases agree with TRBD1. The germline V gene encodes CDR1 MDHEN and CDR2 SYDVKM. The ends lost 5 bases at V and 4 bases at J; junction bases unmatched: 8. CDR3 length: 14 residues. The CDR3 loop reads CASSRGGAAYEQYF. The DNA for the CDR3 is TGTGCCAGCAGTCGAGGGGGCGCAGCGTACGAGCAGTACTTC.

In this sample, this clonotype turned up many times. The rearrangement uses TRBV6-5 and TRBJ1-2, with 8 bases fitting TRBD1. The CDR3 sequence is 14 residues long. Per germline, CDR1 MNHEY and CDR2 SVGAGI. Trimming took 0 bases from V and 4 from J; bases not matched to a gene: 1. CDR3 loop: CASSYSDRGYGYTF. The CDR3 bases are TGTGCCAGCAGTTACTCCGACAGGGGCTATGGCTACACCTTC.

This clonotype has at least ten counts. This chain links TRBV2 with TRBJ1-4, with 7 bases fitting TRBD1. Germline V gives CDR1 SNHLY, CDR2 FYNNEI. Trimming took 4 bases from V and 1 from J; bases not matched to a gene: 0. This CDR3 spans 14 amino acids. DNA for the CDR3: TGTGCCAGCAGTGGGACAGGAACTAATGAAAAACTGTTTTTT. Protein product: CASSGTGTNEKLFF.

Remarks on this clonotype: A much larger clone lies one base from this, so it may be a read error. This sequence joins TRBV30 and TRBJ2-1, with 7 nucleotides matching TRBD1. V lost 1 base, J lost 5 bases, and 5 bases stayed unmatched. Germline V CDR1 and CDR2: GTSNPN, SVGIG (reference sequence). This CDR3 region has 14 residues. The CDR3 reads CAWSGDSINNEQFF. CDR3 DNA sequence: TGTGCCTGGAGTGGGGACAGCATTAACAATGAGCAGTTCTTC.

This clonotype has a count of ten or more. The genes are TRBV3-1 and TRBJ1-2, with D uncertain. The CDR3 loop spans 11 amino acids. Germline assignment: CDR1 LGHDT and CDR2 YNNKEL (reference sequence). Trimming took off 1 base at V and 9 bases at J, with 6 bases between the two ends. CDR3 nucleotides: TGTGCCAGCAGCCAAGGACCCCGCTACACCTTC. Its translation: CASSQGPRYTF.

This clonotype was observed many times. The chain carries TRBV20-1 and TRBJ1-1; no firm D call. CDR3 length: 14 amino acids. Trimming removed 0 bases from V and 6 bases from J, with 14 bases in between. The germline V gene has CDR1 DFQATT and CDR2 SNEGSKA (reference sequence). As DNA, the CDR3 is TGCAGTGCTAGAGATCCCAAGACACCAGCTGAAGCTTTCTTT. It yields the protein CSARDPKTPAEAFF.

This clonotype was seen many times. This chain joins TRBV20-1 and TRBJ2-3, with D uncertain. Germline V gene lookup returns CDR1 DFQATT and CDR2 SNEGSKA (reference sequence). CDR3 size: 12 residues. V lost 3 bases and J lost 0, with 4 bases in between. The DNA for the CDR3 is TGCAGTGCTAGCGTTAGCACAGATACGCAGTATTTT. It specifies CSASVSTDTQYF.

At least ten counts were recorded for this clonotype. CDR3 DNA: TGTGCCAGCTCCCCCGGACAGTCAGAGACCCAGTACTTC. Translation gives CASSPGQSETQYF. The chain links TRBV18 to TRBJ2-5, with a possible D match to TRBD1 (6 bases). Germline CDR1 and CDR2: KGHSH and LQKENI. Between the trimmed V and J ends, which lost 6 bases and 4 bases, there was a span of 12 bases. The CDR3 length is 13 residues.

The sample holds many counts of this clonotype. The rearrangement uses TRBV11-2 and TRBJ2-3; D is undetermined. The CDR3 totals 13 residues. Trimming pared 3 bases from V and 2 bases from J, leaving 6 bases between. Germline CDR1 is SGHAT and CDR2 is FQNNGV. CDR3 in amino acids: CASSFIVTDTQYF. CDR3 bases: TGTGCCAGCAGCTTCATAGTCACAGATACGCAGTATTTT.

This clonotype was counted between two and nine times. V gene TRBV2 combines with J gene TRBJ1-6, with D perhaps TRBD1 (6 bases). The CDR3 contains 13 residues. CDR1 is SNHLY, CDR2 FYNNEI, per germline. Trimming cost V 4 bases and J 10 bases, with 11 bases left between them. The CDR3 spells CASSVAGESPLHF. The CDR3 bases are TGTGCCAGCAGTGTGGCAGGGGAGTCACCCCTCCACTTT.

There are many counts of this clonotype. This rearrangement joins TRBV6-2 or TRBV6-3 to TRBJ2-7, with D possibly matching TRBD1 (6 bases). V was shortened by 1 base and J by 3 bases, with 13 bases between the two germline ends. Germline values: CDR1 MNHEY, CDR2 SVGEGT. The CDR3 has 15 residues. Written as DNA, the CDR3 is TGTGCCAGCAGTTACTTCTCCCTCAGGGGCTACGAGCAGTACTTC. This sequence encodes CASSYFSLRGYEQYF.

This clonotype was seen a handful of times. Relative to the germline gene, one junction end is altered; a read error may explain this. V gene TRBV11-2 combines with J gene TRBJ1-4; D uncertain. This CDR3 is built from 13 residues. Per the germline V gene, CDR1 is SGHAT and CDR2 is FQNNGV. CDR3 coding DNA: TGTGCCGGCAGCTTAACCATCGGTGAAAAACTGTTTTTT. This translates into CAGSLTIGEKLFF.

This clonotype appeared many times. This chain uses TRBV18 with TRBJ2-5; tentatively, D is TRBD2 (5 bases). Germline CDR1 KGHSH, CDR2 LQKENI. Trimming took 3 bases from V and 2 from J, leaving 16 bases between them. The CDR3 is 16 residues long. The CDR3 nucleotides read TGTGCCAGCTCACCGAGGGTTCAGAATGGGCAAGAGACCCAGTACTTC. Its translation is CASSPRVQNGQETQYF.

The CDR3, as DNA: TGTGCCACCCAACCGACAGGGGGCGAACGTCCCTACACCTTC. It codes for CATQPTGGERPYTF. The rearrangement uses TRBV2 and TRBJ1-2, with TRBD1 matching 10 bases. J lost 10 bases, V lost 10 bases, and 15 bases had no gene match. This CDR3 spans 14 amino acids. Germline CDR1 is SNHLY and CDR2 is FYNNEI.

The chain links TRBV20-1 to TRBJ2-2; no firm D call. The length of the CDR3 is 15 residues. The germline V and J ends were trimmed by 5 bases and 2 bases, with 15 bases remaining between them. Germline CDR1 is DFQATT and CDR2 is SNEGSKA (reference sequence). CDR3 in amino acids: CSASRVRSNTGELFF. Here the CDR3 DNA reads TGCAGTGCTTCTCGAGTCCGATCTAACACCGGGGAGCTGTTTTTT.

At least ten counts were recorded for this clonotype. V usage is TRBV11-1 and J usage is TRBJ2-5, with D maybe TRBD1 (6 bases). V was clipped by 5 bases and J by 5 bases, with 9 bases between them. The CDR3 has 12 amino acids. CDR1 and CDR2 (germline): SGHAT, FQDESV (reference sequence). This CDR3 reads CASSTQGETQYF. The DNA for the CDR3 is TGTGCCAGCAGCACACAGGGTGAGACCCAGTACTTC.

This chain uses TRBV18 with TRBJ2-1; 8 bases align to TRBD1. The better agreement between TRBJ2-7 and the DNA end casts doubt on the J call. Germline lookup yields CDR1 KGHSH and CDR2 LQKENI. The CDR3 is 15 amino acids. The CDR3: CASSRRDRFTGEQYF. The CDR3, as DNA: TGTGCCAGCTCACGACGGGACAGGTTTACTGGTGAGCAGTACTTC.

This clonotype was detected many times. V and J are TRBV2 and TRBJ2-1, with D possibly called TRBD1 or TRBD2 (5 bases each). Between the trimmed V and J ends, which lost 4 bases and 0 bases, there was a span of 10 bases. Germline assignment: CDR1 SNHLY and CDR2 FYNNEI. The CDR3 extends over 15 amino acids. In nucleotides, the CDR3 is TGTGCCAGCAGTGCGGGGCCCAGCTCCTACAATGAGCAGTTCTTC. Protein: CASSAGPSSYNEQFF.

This clonotype showed up just a few times. CDR3 DNA: TGTGCCAGCAGCACCGGGACTAGCGGGATTTACAATGAGCAGTTCTTC. Its protein product is CASSTGTSGIYNEQFF. The V gene is TRBV5-8, the J gene TRBJ2-1, with 13 positions matching TRBD2. Trimming cost V 4 bases and J 4 bases; bases outside gene matches: 5. Germline V lookup: CDR1 SGHTS, CDR2 YDEGEE. The CDR3 loop spans 16 amino acids.

Ten or more counts support this clonotype. The rearrangement joins TRBV11-2 to TRBJ2-7, with D hard to call. Trimming stripped 0 bases from V and 3 bases from J, with 6 bases between. Germline values: CDR1 SGHAT, CDR2 FQNNGV. The CDR3 totals 13 residues. CDR3: CASSLDVGYEQYF. The CDR3 DNA follows: TGTGCCAGCAGCTTAGATGTAGGCTACGAGCAGTACTTC.

This clonotype was counted a few times. The chain has TRBV28 and TRBJ1-4, with D tentatively TRBD1 (6 bases). Germline values: CDR1 MDHEN, CDR2 SYDVKM. CDR3 length: 16 amino acids. V lost 3 bases and J lost 7, with 18 bases in between. CDR3 coding DNA: TGTGCCAGCAGTTTCTTTGGGCAGGGGCGGGGTGAAAAACTGTTTTTT. This translates into CASSFFGQGRGEKLFF.